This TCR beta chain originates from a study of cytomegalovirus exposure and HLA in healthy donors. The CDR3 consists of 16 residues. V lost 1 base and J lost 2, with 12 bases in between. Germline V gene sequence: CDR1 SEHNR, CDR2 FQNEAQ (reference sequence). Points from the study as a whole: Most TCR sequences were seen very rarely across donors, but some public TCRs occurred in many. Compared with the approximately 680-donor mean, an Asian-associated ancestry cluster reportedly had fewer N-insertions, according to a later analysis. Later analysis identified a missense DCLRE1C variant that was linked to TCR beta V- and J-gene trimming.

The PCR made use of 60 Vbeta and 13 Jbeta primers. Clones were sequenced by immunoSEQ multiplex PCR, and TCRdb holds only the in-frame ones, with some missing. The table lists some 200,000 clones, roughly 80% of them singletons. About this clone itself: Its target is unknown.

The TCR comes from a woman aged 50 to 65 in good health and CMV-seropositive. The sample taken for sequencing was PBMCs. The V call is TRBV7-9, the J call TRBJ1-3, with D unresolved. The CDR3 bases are TGTGCCAGCAGCTTAGTCCATAGCCTCACTGGAAACACCATATATTTT. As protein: CASSLVHSLTGNTIYF.